This is a list of T cell receptor beta chains from one sample in a study of T cell responses to AZD1222 COVID-19 vaccine. Data came from immunoSEQ multiplex PCR; TCRdb stores just in-frame clones and leaves some out. The sample shows approximately 74,000 clones, around four fifths of them seen only once. Sequences were derived from peripheral blood, sampled on day 0 of AZD1222 vaccination. Receptor source: an adult in good health. Each CDR3 is given with its conserved first and last residue. A D gene is named only where the DNA matches it firmly. Clone size is shown for a subset of rows, as once, few, many or a class of expanded clone.

len: 13; d_gene: -; j_gene: TRBJ2-7; v_gene: TRBV19; abundance: -; CDR3aa: CASSIGKVSEQYF; CDR3nt: TGTGCCAGTAGTATAGGAAAAGTTTCAGAGCAGTACTTC
len: 15; d_gene: -; j_gene: TRBJ1-2; v_gene: TRBV10-3; abundance: -; CDR3aa: CAIRPAQGANYGYTF; CDR3nt: TGTGCCATCAGGCCCGCTCAGGGAGCTAACTATGGCTACACCTTC
len: 15; d_gene: -; j_gene: TRBJ1-1; v_gene: TRBV3-1/TRBV3-2; abundance: -; CDR3aa: CASSQAAGWNTEAFF; CDR3nt: TGTGCCAGCAGCCAAGCGGCAGGGTGGAACACTGAAGCTTTCTTT
len: 12; d_gene: -; j_gene: TRBJ2-7; v_gene: TRBV18; abundance: -; CDR3aa: CASSPKGNEQYF; CDR3nt: TGTGCCAGCTCACCTAAGGGGAACGAGCAGTACTTC
len: 13; d_gene: -; j_gene: TRBJ2-1; v_gene: TRBV7-7; abundance: -; CDR3aa: CASSSGPDNEQFF; CDR3nt: TGTGCCAGCAGCTCGGGACCAGACAATGAGCAGTTCTTC
len: 18; d_gene: -; j_gene: TRBJ1-3; v_gene: TRBV7-2; abundance: -; CDR3aa: CASSSRGGSRSSGNTIYF; CDR3nt: TGTGCCAGCAGCTCCCGGGGGGGCAGTCGAAGCTCTGGAAACACCATATATTTT
len: 15; d_gene: -; j_gene: TRBJ2-1; v_gene: TRBV13; abundance: -; CDR3aa: CASSQRLGSYNEQFF; CDR3nt: TGTGCCAGCAGCCAAAGACTAGGCTCCTACAATGAGCAGTTCTTC
len: 14; d_gene: -; j_gene: TRBJ2-1; v_gene: TRBV7-2; abundance: -; CDR3aa: CASSNHPSGGEQFF; CDR3nt: TGTGCCAGCAGCAACCATCCTTCTGGCGGTGAGCAGTTCTTC
len: 12; d_gene: -; j_gene: TRBJ2-7; v_gene: TRBV5-6; abundance: -; CDR3aa: CASRYRAGEQYF; CDR3nt: TGTGCCAGCCGCTACAGGGCGGGAGAGCAGTACTTC
len: 18; d_gene: TRBD1; j_gene: TRBJ2-6; v_gene: TRBV30; abundance: -; CDR3aa: CAYRGRARDGGGANVLTF; CDR3nt: TGTGCCTACAGGGGCCGGGCCAGGGACGGAGGTGGGGCCAACGTCCTGACTTTC
len: 14; d_gene: -; j_gene: TRBJ1-2; v_gene: TRBV6-9; abundance: -; CDR3aa: CASITPGGNYGYTF; CDR3nt: TGTGCCAGCATCACTCCCGGGGGCAACTATGGCTACACCTTC
len: 16; d_gene: -; j_gene: TRBJ1-1; v_gene: TRBV9; abundance: -; CDR3aa: CASSKTRVWVNTEAFF; CDR3nt: TGTGCCAGCAGCAAAACCAGGGTTTGGGTGAACACTGAAGCTTTCTTT
len: 16; d_gene: -; j_gene: TRBJ1-2; v_gene: TRBV3-1/TRBV3-2; abundance: few; CDR3aa: CASSQDILTGMGGYTF; CDR3nt: TGTGCCAGCAGCCAAGATATCCTAACAGGGATGGGGGGCTACACCTTC
len: 14; d_gene: TRBD1; j_gene: TRBJ1-2; v_gene: TRBV28; abundance: -; CDR3aa: CASSFGTALNGYTF; CDR3nt: TGTGCCAGCAGTTTTGGGACAGCTCTGAATGGCTACACCTTC
len: 13; d_gene: -; j_gene: TRBJ2-3; v_gene: TRBV7-3; abundance: -; CDR3aa: CASSLRGPDTQYF; CDR3nt: TGTGCCAGCAGTTTGCGGGGTCCAGATACGCAGTATTTT
len: 19; d_gene: TRBD2; j_gene: TRBJ2-3; v_gene: TRBV6-2/TRBV6-3; abundance: -; CDR3aa: CASSYPRRLAGVYTDTQYF; CDR3nt: TGTGCCAGCAGTTACCCTCGCCGACTAGCGGGGGTCTACACAGATACGCAGTATTTT
len: 14; d_gene: -; j_gene: TRBJ2-7; v_gene: TRBV10-1; abundance: -; CDR3aa: CASSEQVWSDEQYF; CDR3nt: TGCGCCAGCAGTGAACAGGTCTGGTCTGACGAGCAGTACTTC
len: 16; d_gene: TRBD1; j_gene: TRBJ2-2; v_gene: TRBV9; abundance: -; CDR3aa: CASSGVSTGGTGELFF; CDR3nt: TGTGCCAGCAGCGGAGTATCGACAGGGGGCACCGGGGAGCTGTTTTTT
len: 17; d_gene: -; j_gene: TRBJ1-4; v_gene: TRBV5-5; abundance: -; CDR3aa: CASSLALGFETNEKLFF; CDR3nt: TGTGCCAGCAGCTTGGCCTTGGGTTTCGAAACTAATGAAAAACTGTTTTTT
len: 15; d_gene: TRBD1; j_gene: TRBJ2-6; v_gene: TRBV19; abundance: -; CDR3aa: CASSYRGSGANVLTF; CDR3nt: TGTGCCAGTAGTTACAGGGGCTCTGGGGCCAACGTCCTGACTTTC
len: 14; d_gene: TRBD1; j_gene: TRBJ1-1; v_gene: TRBV19; abundance: -; CDR3aa: CASTTGGQGIGAFF; CDR3nt: TGTGCCAGTACCACGGGAGGACAGGGTATAGGAGCTTTCTTT
len: 13; d_gene: TRBD1; j_gene: TRBJ1-2; v_gene: TRBV28; abundance: -; CDR3aa: CASSRGQGYGYTF; CDR3nt: TGTGCCAGCAGTAGGGGACAGGGGTATGGCTACACCTTC
len: 15; d_gene: -; j_gene: TRBJ1-4; v_gene: TRBV27; abundance: -; CDR3aa: CASKPSGGLGEKLFF; CDR3nt: TGTGCCAGCAAACCCTCTGGGGGCCTCGGGGAAAAACTGTTTTTT
len: 16; d_gene: TRBD1; j_gene: TRBJ2-5; v_gene: TRBV5-1; abundance: -; CDR3aa: CASSLGDILQGETQYF; CDR3nt: TGCGCCAGCAGCTTGGGCGACATCCTACAGGGGGAGACCCAGTACTTC
len: 15; d_gene: TRBD2; j_gene: TRBJ2-4; v_gene: TRBV9; abundance: -; CDR3aa: CASSVGASGKNIQYF; CDR3nt: TGTGCCAGCAGCGTAGGGGCTAGCGGAAAAAACATTCAGTACTTC
len: 13; d_gene: -; j_gene: TRBJ1-1; v_gene: TRBV21-1; abundance: -; CDR3aa: CASSDPEITEAFF; CDR3nt: TGTGCCAGCAGCGACCCCGAGATCACTGAAGCTTTCTTT
len: 14; d_gene: -; j_gene: TRBJ2-2; v_gene: TRBV7-6; abundance: -; CDR3aa: CAARGGPNTGELFF; CDR3nt: TGTGCCGCCCGCGGGGGCCCTAACACCGGGGAGCTGTTTTTT
len: 16; d_gene: TRBD2; j_gene: TRBJ2-1; v_gene: TRBV30; abundance: -; CDR3aa: CAWSVRRGSSYNEQFF; CDR3nt: TGTGCCTGGAGTGTAAGGCGGGGGAGCTCCTACAATGAGCAGTTCTTC
len: 12; d_gene: -; j_gene: TRBJ1-3; v_gene: TRBV4-2; abundance: few; CDR3aa: CASSQEIGTIYF; CDR3nt: TGTGCCAGCAGCCAAGAAATTGGAACCATATATTTT
len: 15; d_gene: -; j_gene: TRBJ1-1; v_gene: TRBV25-1; abundance: -; CDR3aa: CASSGGRTSNIEAFF; CDR3nt: TGTGCCAGCAGTGGGGGGCGGACGAGTAACATCGAAGCTTTCTTT
len: 14; d_gene: -; j_gene: TRBJ1-5; v_gene: TRBV19; abundance: -; CDR3aa: CASSIEGANQPQHF; CDR3nt: TGTGCCAGTAGTATAGAGGGGGCCAATCAGCCCCAGCATTTT
len: 20; d_gene: TRBD2; j_gene: TRBJ2-7; v_gene: TRBV6-2/TRBV6-3; abundance: -; CDR3aa: CASSYPQTLAGVPRPYEQYF; CDR3nt: TGTGCCAGCAGTTACCCGCAGACCCTAGCGGGAGTACCTAGACCCTACGAGCAGTACTTC
len: 16; d_gene: TRBD2; j_gene: TRBJ2-7; v_gene: TRBV6-2/TRBV6-3; abundance: once; CDR3aa: CASSYRLAESSYEQYF; CDR3nt: TGTGCCAGCAGTTACCGACTAGCGGAAAGCTCCTACGAGCAGTACTTC
len: 14; d_gene: -; j_gene: TRBJ1-1; v_gene: TRBV7-6; abundance: -; CDR3aa: CASSFGTDNTEAFF; CDR3nt: TGTGCCAGCAGCTTCGGGACGGATAACACTGAAGCTTTCTTT
len: 16; d_gene: -; j_gene: TRBJ1-1; v_gene: TRBV6-5; abundance: -; CDR3aa: CASSYGPRGVYTEAFF; CDR3nt: TGTGCCAGCAGTTACGGTCCCCGTGGTGTCTACACTGAAGCTTTCTTT
len: 9; d_gene: -; j_gene: TRBJ2-5; v_gene: TRBV10-1; abundance: -; CDR3aa: CASRETQYF; CDR3nt: TGCGCCAGCCGGGAGACCCAGTACTTC
len: 17; d_gene: -; j_gene: TRBJ1-3; v_gene: TRBV4-2; abundance: -; CDR3aa: CASSLQTEKRTGNTIYF; CDR3nt: TGTGCCAGCAGCCTACAAACCGAGAAGCGCACTGGAAACACCATATATTTT
len: 13; d_gene: -; j_gene: TRBJ2-3; v_gene: TRBV5-1; abundance: -; CDR3aa: CASSMNRVDTQYF; CDR3nt: TGCGCCAGCAGCATGAACAGGGTCGATACGCAGTATTTT
len: 15; d_gene: TRBD1; j_gene: TRBJ1-2; v_gene: TRBV6-1; abundance: -; CDR3aa: CASSEASGTGEHYTF; CDR3nt: TGTGCCAGCAGTGAAGCGAGTGGGACAGGGGAACACTACACCTTC
len: 14; d_gene: -; j_gene: TRBJ1-4; v_gene: TRBV5-6; abundance: -; CDR3aa: CASSFRYSNEKLFF; CDR3nt: TGTGCCAGCAGCTTTCGGTACAGTAATGAAAAACTGTTTTTT
len: 13; d_gene: -; j_gene: TRBJ2-1; v_gene: TRBV24-1; abundance: -; CDR3aa: CATSDSDGSKQFF; CDR3nt: TGTGCCACCAGTGATTCGGACGGGAGTAAGCAGTTCTTC
len: 17; d_gene: -; j_gene: TRBJ1-3; v_gene: TRBV27; abundance: -; CDR3aa: CASRPGAHLFSGNTIYF; CDR3nt: TGTGCCAGCAGGCCTGGGGCGCACCTCTTCTCTGGAAACACCATATATTTT
len: 12; d_gene: -; j_gene: TRBJ2-7; v_gene: TRBV19; abundance: -; CDR3aa: CASSRQGGEQYF; CDR3nt: TGTGCCAGTAGCAGGCAAGGTGGGGAGCAGTACTTC
len: 13; d_gene: -; j_gene: TRBJ2-2; v_gene: TRBV7-8; abundance: -; CDR3aa: CASSSSVIGELFF; CDR3nt: TGTGCCAGCAGCTCAAGCGTTATCGGGGAGCTGTTTTTT
len: 16; d_gene: -; j_gene: TRBJ2-7; v_gene: TRBV7-9; abundance: -; CDR3aa: CASSLEAIRGSYEQYF; CDR3nt: TGTGCCAGCAGCTTAGAAGCCATCCGGGGCTCCTACGAGCAGTACTTC
len: 16; d_gene: TRBD1; j_gene: TRBJ1-5; v_gene: TRBV6-5; abundance: -; CDR3aa: CASSSSGTGSNQPQHF; CDR3nt: TGTGCCAGCAGTTCCTCCGGGACAGGGAGCAATCAGCCCCAGCATTTT
len: 16; d_gene: TRBD2; j_gene: TRBJ2-7; v_gene: TRBV10-3; abundance: -; CDR3aa: CAISETRTSGSYEQYF; CDR3nt: TGTGCCATCAGTGAGACCCGGACTAGCGGGTCCTACGAGCAGTACTTC
len: 16; d_gene: TRBD2; j_gene: TRBJ2-3; v_gene: TRBV6-6; abundance: -; CDR3aa: CASSYDRDYRGNTQYF; CDR3nt: TGTGCCAGCAGTTACGACCGGGACTACCGCGGGAATACGCAGTATTTT
len: 18; d_gene: -; j_gene: TRBJ1-5; v_gene: TRBV3-1/TRBV3-2; abundance: -; CDR3aa: CASSQGIWAGLGNQPQHF; CDR3nt: TGTGCCAGCAGCCAAGGAATCTGGGCTGGGTTAGGCAATCAGCCCCAGCATTTT
len: 15; d_gene: TRBD2; j_gene: TRBJ2-5; v_gene: TRBV7-2; abundance: few; CDR3aa: CASSLAGLAEETQYF; CDR3nt: TGTGCCAGCAGCTTAGCAGGACTAGCGGAAGAGACCCAGTACTTC
len: 13; d_gene: -; j_gene: TRBJ1-6; v_gene: TRBV18; abundance: few; CDR3aa: CASSPAEDSPLHF; CDR3nt: TGTGCCAGCTCACCGGCAGAAGATTCACCCCTCCACTTT